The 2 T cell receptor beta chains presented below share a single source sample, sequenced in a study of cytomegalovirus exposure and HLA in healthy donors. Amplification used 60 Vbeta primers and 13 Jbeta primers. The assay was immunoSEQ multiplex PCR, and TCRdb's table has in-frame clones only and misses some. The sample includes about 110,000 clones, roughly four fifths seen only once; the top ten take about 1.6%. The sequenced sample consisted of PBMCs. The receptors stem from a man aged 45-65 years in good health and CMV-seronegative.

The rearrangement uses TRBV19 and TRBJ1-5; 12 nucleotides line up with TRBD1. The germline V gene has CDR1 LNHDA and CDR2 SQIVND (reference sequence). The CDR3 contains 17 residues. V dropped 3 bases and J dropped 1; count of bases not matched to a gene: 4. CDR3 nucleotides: TGTGCCAGTAGTATGAGGGGACAGGGGGCCAGCAATCAGCCCCAGCATTTT. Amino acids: CASSMRGQGASNQPQHF.

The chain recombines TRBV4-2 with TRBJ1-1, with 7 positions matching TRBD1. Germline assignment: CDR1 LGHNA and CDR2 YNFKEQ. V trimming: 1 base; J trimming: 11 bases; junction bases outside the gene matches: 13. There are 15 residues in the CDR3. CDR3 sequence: CASSQGQGPNYLAFF. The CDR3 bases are TGTGCCAGCAGCCAAGGACAGGGACCTAACTACTTGGCTTTCTTT.